One and the same sample provided the 20 T cell receptor beta chains below, sequenced in a study of blood T cell repertoires in COVID-19. TCRdb's copy holds only in-frame clones and misses some; the assay was immunoSEQ multiplex PCR. The sample consists of 120,000 or so clones, approximately 80% of them appearing once. The sample was peripheral blood. The receptors were gathered from a human donor in a cohort sampled during active COVID-19.

V gene TRBV15 combines with J gene TRBJ1-5, with 10 bases lining up with TRBD1. The CDR3 covers 17 residues. J lost 2 bases, V lost 1 base, and 5 bases had no gene match. The germline V gene encodes CDR1 LNHNV and CDR2 YYDKDF (reference sequence). The CDR3 coding sequence is TGTGCCACCAGCAGAGGGACAGGGGGAGGAGGCAATCAGCCCCAGCATTTT. Its protein product is CATSRGTGGGGNQPQHF. Full variable domain (outside the CDR3, taken from reference TRBV15 and TRBJ1-5): DAMVIQNPRYQVTQFGKPVTLSCSQTLNHNVMYWYQQKSSQAPKLLFHYYDKDFNNEADTPDNFQSRRPNTSFCFLDIRSPGLGDTAMYLCATSRGTGGGGNQPQHFGDGTRLSIL.

J is TRBJ1-1 and V is TRBV3-1 (or the pseudogene TRBV3-2); weak D call: TRBD1 (5 bases). V lost 3 bases and J lost 1, with 18 bases in between. Per the germline V gene, CDR1 is LGHDT and CDR2 is YNNKEL (reference sequence). CDR3 size: 17 residues. CDR3: CASSQVTGVEWNTEAFF. The CDR3 DNA reads TGTGCCAGCAGCCAGGTAACAGGTGTAGAATGGAACACTGAAGCTTTCTTT.

The CDR3: CASSWDRGSYEQYF. The CDR3 DNA reads TGTGCCAGCAGCTGGGACAGGGGATCGTACGAGCAGTACTTC. This chain uses TRBV7-2 with TRBJ2-7, with 10 nucleotides matching TRBD1. Trimming removed 4 bases from V and 4 bases from J; junction bases left unmatched: 4. The CDR3 extends over 14 amino acids. CDR1 and CDR2 from the germline V gene are SGHTA and FQGNSA.

The chain has TRBV10-3 and TRBJ2-5; D is undetermined. From germline, CDR1 is ENHRY and CDR2 SYGVKD. Trimming shortened V by 3 bases and J by 4 bases, and 9 bases separated the two germline ends. This CDR3 is built from 13 residues. CDR3 coding DNA: TGTGCCATCAGTGACTCCGGTCCAGAGACCCAGTACTTC. The encoded protein is CAISDSGPETQYF.

The CDR3 DNA reads as TGTGCCAGCGAGGGCTCCGTCTATGGCTACACCTTC. Its protein is CASEGSVYGYTF. This chain connects TRBV2 to TRBJ1-2; unclear D gene. Germline V gene data show CDR1 as SNHLY and CDR2 as FYNNEI. With 8 bases removed from V and 4 bases from J, the gap between germline ends came to 11 bases. This CDR3 is built from 12 residues.

J is TRBJ1-4 and V is TRBV2, with 10 bases lining up with TRBD1. This CDR3 is built from 13 residues. Germline CDR1 reads SNHLY; CDR2 reads FYNNEI. V lost 8 bases, J lost 13 bases, and 10 bases stayed unmatched. In DNA form, the CDR3 reads TGTGCCAGCCGGGACAGGGGAAAGGAAGTACTGTTTTTT. Translation: CASRDRGKEVLFF.

CDR3 DNA: TGTGCCAGCAGCTTCCAGACGGGGTCTACCGGGGAGCTGTTTTTT. Its translation: CASSFQTGSTGELFF. This sequence joins TRBV11-3 and TRBJ2-2; D might be TRBD2 (5 bases). V gave up 3 bases and J gave up 5 bases, with 13 bases separating them. CDR1 is SGHNT, CDR2 YENEEA, per germline. The CDR3 covers 15 residues.

The chain joins TRBV7-2 to TRBJ2-3; no clear D. V lost 3 bases to trimming and J lost 2 bases, with 9 bases between them. CDR3 length: 14 amino acids. In germline, CDR1 is SGHTA, CDR2 FQGNSA. CDR3 nucleotide sequence: TGTGCCAGCAGCTTGGGCCAATTCACAGATACGCAGTATTTT. Residues: CASSLGQFTDTQYF.

The chain carries TRBV9 and TRBJ2-3; D not resolved. Germline assignment: CDR1 SGDLS and CDR2 YYNGEE. The length of the CDR3 is 15 residues. Trimming removed 4 bases at V and 0 bases at J, with 12 bases between. In DNA, the CDR3 is TGTGCCAGCAGCCCTCGCGGTTCAAGCACAGATACGCAGTATTTT. Protein sequence: CASSPRGSSTDTQYF.

The V gene is TRBV29-1, the J gene TRBJ1-2, with D uncertain. Deletions cut 2 bases from V and 6 bases from J, with 13 bases between. From germline, CDR1 is SQVTM and CDR2 ANQGSEA. The CDR3 runs to 13 residues. The CDR3 DNA sequence: TGCAGCGTTGAATCCCGGCAGGCCCATGGCTACACCTTC. Its translation is CSVESRQAHGYTF.

This clone was counted between two and nine times. This chain connects TRBV7-9 to TRBJ1-1; TRBD1 matches at 7 bases. V lost 6 bases, J lost 7 bases, and 11 bases stayed unmatched. Germline CDR1 SEHNR, CDR2 FQNEAQ (reference sequence). The CDR3 runs to 14 residues. CDR3 protein: CASSTGVVEGEAFF. The CDR3 bases are TGTGCCAGCAGTACAGGGGTGGTCGAGGGTGAAGCTTTCTTT. The full variable domain, rest sourced from reference TRBV7-9 and TRBJ1-1, is DTGVSQNPRHKITKRGQNVTFRCDPISEHNRLYWYRQTLGQGPEFLTYFQNEAQLEKSRLLSDRFSAERPKGSFSTLEIQRTEQGDSAMYLCASSTGVVEGEAFFGQGTRLTVV.

The chain has TRBV27 and TRBJ2-5; a possible D gene is TRBD2 (7 bases). This CDR3 comprises 15 residues. Germline CDR1 is MNHEY and CDR2 is SMNVEV (reference sequence). V shed 6 bases and J shed 4 bases, with 18 bases lying between them. As DNA, the CDR3 is TGTGCCAGCAGCCTAAACGGGGGGCCGGGAGAGACCCAGTACTTC. As protein: CASSLNGGPGETQYF.

The rearrangement joins TRBV6-5 to TRBJ2-2; maybe TRBD1 (5 bases). The V gene's germline CDR1 is MNHEY and CDR2 SVGAGI. Trimming cost V 5 bases and J 3 bases, with 10 bases left between them. CDR3 length equals 14 residues. CDR3 region: CASSRGRDTGELFF. The CDR3 DNA reads TGTGCCAGCAGTAGGGGCAGGGACACCGGGGAGCTGTTTTTT.

The chain has TRBV5-4 and TRBJ2-5; TRBD2 matches at 16 bases. Per germline, CDR1 SGHNT and CDR2 YYREEE (reference sequence). CDR3 length: 18 residues. After removal of 3 bases from V and 2 bases from J, the junction contained 7 bases not matched to a gene. CDR3: CASSSGTSGGAAQETQYF. The CDR3 nucleotides read TGTGCCAGCAGCTCTGGGACTAGCGGGGGGGCGGCACAAGAGACCCAGTACTTC. The full variable domain, rest sourced from reference TRBV5-4 and TRBJ2-5, is ETGVTQSPTHLIKTRGQQVTLRCSSQSGHNTVSWYQQALGQGPQFIFQYYREEENGRGNFPPRFSGLQFPNYSSELNVNALELDDSALYLCASSSGTSGGAAQETQYFGPGTRLLVL.

V is TRBV5-5 and J is TRBJ2-5, with TRBD2 identical over 11 bases. Germline trimming cut 4 bases from V and 4 bases from J; bases unmatched to any gene: 6. This CDR3 is 15 amino acids long. Germline V lookup: CDR1 SGHKS, CDR2 YYEKEE (reference sequence). This CDR3 is CASSKIAGGIETQYF. CDR3 DNA: TGTGCCAGCAGCAAGATAGCGGGGGGGATAGAGACCCAGTACTTC.

This clone occurred once. The chain joins TRBV5-5 to TRBJ2-7; possible D gene TRBD2, 5 bases. Germline V gene sequence: CDR1 SGHKS, CDR2 YYEKEE (reference sequence). The CDR3 is made up of 14 amino acids. With 2 bases removed from V and 2 bases from J, the gap between germline ends came to 11 bases. This chain's CDR3 is CASSFRGSPYEQYF. The CDR3, as DNA: TGTGCCAGCAGCTTTCGAGGGAGCCCCTACGAGCAGTACTTC.

The chain couples TRBV5-4 to TRBJ2-2; 13 bases line up with TRBD2. The germline CDR1 and CDR2 sequences are SGHNT and YYREEE (reference sequence). The length of the CDR3 is 17 residues. Trimming took 2 bases from V and 4 from J; bases not matched to a gene: 5. The CDR3 coding sequence is TGTGCCAGCAGCTTTCTCCGACTAGCGGGGGGCACCGGGGAGCTGTTTTTT. This translates into CASSFLRLAGGTGELFF.

The chain employs TRBV6-5 and TRBJ1-5; TRBD1 might be the D (6 bases). Looked up from germline, CDR1 is MNHEY and CDR2 is SVGAGI. The CDR3 contains 13 residues. V lost 5 bases, J lost 7 bases, and 12 bases lay in between. DNA for the CDR3: TGTGCCAGCAGTCTTCAGGGGTACCAGCCCCAGCATTTT. The encoded protein is CASSLQGYQPQHF.

This rearrangement joins TRBV5-1 to TRBJ1-1; maybe TRBD1 (5 bases). CDR3 length equals 14 residues. V lost 0 bases and J 4 bases, leaving 10 bases between the germline ends. Germline V lookup: CDR1 SGHRS, CDR2 YFSETQ. CDR3 region: CASSLEWGGTEAFF. For the CDR3, the DNA is TGCGCCAGCAGCTTGGAGTGGGGGGGCACTGAAGCTTTCTTT.

The chain uses TRBV10-3 and TRBJ2-5, with D possibly matching TRBD2 (6 bases). Germline values: CDR1 ENHRY, CDR2 SYGVKD. The CDR3 length is 16 residues. V lost 0 bases, J lost 7 bases, and 18 bases lay in between. For the CDR3, the DNA is TGTGCCATCAGTGAGTCCGGGGACTCCGGGGGTTGGACCCAGTACTTC. Amino acids: CAISESGDSGGWTQYF.